The clone carrying this T cell receptor (beta chain) was seen repeatedly, ten times or more. The record originates from a study of metastatic and nonmetastatic thyroid tumors. TCRdb re-called the PCR reads with MiXCR. This table has about 45,000 clones, 4% to 5% appearing once. All patients were untreated before thyroid surgery. V lost 4 bases and J lost 4, with 13 bases in between. There are 14 residues in the CDR3. Germline V lookup: CDR1 PRHDT, CDR2 FYEKMQ (reference sequence). The TCR originated in a female donor with papillary thyroid cancer or a benign thyroid nodule (not recorded which). Some clones in this sample may be carry-over from other donors' samples. Input material: blood. The genes are TRBV13 and TRBJ1-2; maybe TRBD1 (6 bases). In DNA form, the CDR3 reads TGTGCCAGCAGCTCTCCCGGGACATTCTATGGCTACACCTTC. Translation gives CASSSPGTFYGYTF. The full variable domain, its missing parts supplied by reference TRBV13 and TRBJ1-2, is AAGVIQSPRHLIKEKRETATLKCYPIPRHDTVYWYQQGPGQDPQFLISFYEKMQSDKGSIPDRFSAQQFSDYHSELNMSSLELGDSALYFCASSSPGTFYGYTFGSGTRLTVV.